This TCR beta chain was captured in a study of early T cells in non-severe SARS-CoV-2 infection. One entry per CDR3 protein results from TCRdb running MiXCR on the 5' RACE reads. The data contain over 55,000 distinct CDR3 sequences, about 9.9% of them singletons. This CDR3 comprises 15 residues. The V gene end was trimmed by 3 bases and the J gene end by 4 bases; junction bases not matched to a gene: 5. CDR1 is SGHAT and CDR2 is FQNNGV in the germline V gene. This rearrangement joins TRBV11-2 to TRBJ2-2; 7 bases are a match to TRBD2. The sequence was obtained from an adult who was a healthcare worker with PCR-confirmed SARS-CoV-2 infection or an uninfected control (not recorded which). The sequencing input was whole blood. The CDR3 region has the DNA TGTGCCAGCAGCTTGGGAGGGGAAGGCACCGGGGAGCTGTTTTTT. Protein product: CASSLGGEGTGELFF. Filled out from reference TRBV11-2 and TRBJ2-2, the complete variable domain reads EAGVAQSPRYKIIEKRQSVAFWCNPISGHATLYWYQQILGQGPKLLIQFQNNGVVDDSQLPKDRFSAERLKGVDSTLKIQPAKLEDSAVYLCASSLGGEGTGELFFGEGSRLTVL.